The clone carrying this T cell receptor (beta chain) was seen repeatedly, ten times or more. The antigen is undetermined. The authors built TCR beta libraries using iRepertoire HTBI primers and Arm-PCR of CDR3 regions. Each CDR3 protein gets one entry after TCRdb re-called the multiplex PCR reads with MiXCR. The sample lists about 310,000 distinct CDR3 sequences, around a fifth seen once, with around three fifths in the top ten. The time point is: persistent/refractory GD, antithyroid drugs over 5 years with positive TRAb. From RNA extracted from PBMCs, the TCR library was made. An endocrinology department in Xi'an, China, supplied the patients. These data come from a study of regulatory T cells in long-lasting Graves disease. Broader study findings: The study found persistent patients shared more public clonotypes (roughly 2,500) than new patients (approximately 970).

The CDR3 consists of 17 residues. Trimming pared 0 bases from V and 3 bases from J, leaving 18 bases between. Germline lookup yields CDR1 MNHEY and CDR2 SMNVEV (reference sequence). The chain links TRBV27 to TRBJ2-7; D may correspond to TRBD1 or TRBD2 (5 bases each). The input for sequencing was peripheral blood mononuclear cells (PBMCs), taken when the disease was refractory, from a patient treated with antithyroid drugs. The TCR was taken from a female donor with Graves disease. The CDR3 DNA sequence: TGTGCCAGCAGTTTATCGGGGGAACGATTCACCTTCTACGAGCAGTACTTC. It encodes CASSLSGERFTFYEQYF.